Below, one TCR beta chain is given with its context. In the source study's methods: Amplification from reference gene primers served as the basis for estimated nucleated cell counts. Only in-frame clones appear in the TCRdb table, and some are missing; sequencing was by immunoSEQ multiplex PCR. V and J calls and clone size follow that table, whereas D and trimming were derived from the DNA. Among 220,000 or so clones listed, less than 90% were seen once. The data were obtained in a study of blood T cell repertoires in COVID-19. The wider study: Some COVID-19 samples were acute and others convalescent; all came from the United States, Italy and Spain.

The CDR3 length is 15 residues. Trimming removed 1 base at V and 1 base at J, with 12 bases between. The V gene's germline CDR1 is SQVTM and CDR2 ANQGSEA. The rearrangement joins TRBV29-1 to TRBJ2-3; D unclear. This receptor was obtained from a woman between 35 and 50 years old who had recovered from COVID-19. Material for sequencing was PBMCs or T cells enriched from blood (not recorded which). In nucleotides, the CDR3 is TGCAGCGTTGAAGTACCAGGCCGCGGCACAGATACGCAGTATTTT. Residues: CSVEVPGRGTDTQYF.